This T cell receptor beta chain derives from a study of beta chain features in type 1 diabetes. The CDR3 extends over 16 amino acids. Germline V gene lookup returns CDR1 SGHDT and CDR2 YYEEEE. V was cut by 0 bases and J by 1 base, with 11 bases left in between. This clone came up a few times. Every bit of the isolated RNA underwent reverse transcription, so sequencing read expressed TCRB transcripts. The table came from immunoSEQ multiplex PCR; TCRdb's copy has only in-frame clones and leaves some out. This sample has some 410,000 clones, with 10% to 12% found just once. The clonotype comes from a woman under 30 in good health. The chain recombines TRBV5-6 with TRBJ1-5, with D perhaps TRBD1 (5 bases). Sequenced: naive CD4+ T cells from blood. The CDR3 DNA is TGTGCCAGCAGCTTGGTCTCTGGGACGAGCAATCAGCCCCAGCATTTT. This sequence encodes CASSLVSGTSNQPQHF.